This T cell receptor beta chain derives from a study of patients and donors after allogeneic stem cell transplantation. This clonotype has a handful of counts. In TCRdb, the RT-PCR reads were re-called with MiXCR into one record per CDR3 protein. The repertoire holds roughly 960,000 distinct CDR3 sequences, with roughly 18% as singletons. The ends were cut back, 2 bases at V and 1 base at J, with 5 bases in the middle. CDR1 is MNHNS, CDR2 SASEGT, per germline. The CDR3 is made up of 13 amino acids. The chain uses TRBV6-1 and TRBJ1-1; D is unresolved. Sequencing input: blood, either unsorted or a sorted T cell fraction (not recorded which). The clonotype was recovered from a human donor who was either an allogeneic HSCT recipient or a stem cell or donor lymphocyte infusion donor (not recorded which). It is not recorded whose cells these are; they may come from a transplant donor. CDR3 residues: CASSEMENTEAFF. CDR3 coding DNA: TGTGCCAGCAGTGAAATGGAGAACACTGAAGCTTTCTTT.